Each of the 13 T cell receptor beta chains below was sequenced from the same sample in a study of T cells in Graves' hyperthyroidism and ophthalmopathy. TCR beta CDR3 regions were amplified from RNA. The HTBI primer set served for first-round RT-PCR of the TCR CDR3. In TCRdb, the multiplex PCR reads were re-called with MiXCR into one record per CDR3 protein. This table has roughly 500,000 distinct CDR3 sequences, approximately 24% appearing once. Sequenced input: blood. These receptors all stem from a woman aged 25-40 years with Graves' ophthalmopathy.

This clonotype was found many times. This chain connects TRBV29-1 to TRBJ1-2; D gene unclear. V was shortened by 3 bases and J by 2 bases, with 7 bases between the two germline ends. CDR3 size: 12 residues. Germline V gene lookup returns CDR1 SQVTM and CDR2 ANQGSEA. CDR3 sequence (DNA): TGCAGCGTTGAGCGGCAGAACTATGGCTACACCTTC. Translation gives CSVERQNYGYTF.

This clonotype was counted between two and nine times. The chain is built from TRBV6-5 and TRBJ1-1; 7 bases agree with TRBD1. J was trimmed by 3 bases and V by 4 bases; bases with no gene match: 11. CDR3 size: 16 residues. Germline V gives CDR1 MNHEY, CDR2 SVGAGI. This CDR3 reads CASSFPEQGKHTEAFF. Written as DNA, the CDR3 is TGTGCCAGCAGTTTCCCAGAACAGGGGAAGCACACTGAAGCTTTCTTT.

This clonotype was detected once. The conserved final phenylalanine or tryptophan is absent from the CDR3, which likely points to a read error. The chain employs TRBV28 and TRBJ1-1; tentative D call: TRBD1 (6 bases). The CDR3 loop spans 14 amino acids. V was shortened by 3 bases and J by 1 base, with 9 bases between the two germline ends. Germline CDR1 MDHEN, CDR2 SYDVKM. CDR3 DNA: TGTGCCAGCAGTTTCGGGGGGCGGAACACTGAAGCTTTCTAT. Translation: CASSFGGRNTEAFY.

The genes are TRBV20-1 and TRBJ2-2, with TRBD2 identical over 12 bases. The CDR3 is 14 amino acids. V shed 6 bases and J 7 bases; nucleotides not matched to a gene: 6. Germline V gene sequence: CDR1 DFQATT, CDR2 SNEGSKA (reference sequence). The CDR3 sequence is CSARTSGMSGELFF. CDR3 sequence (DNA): TGCAGTGCGAGGACTAGCGGGATGAGCGGGGAGCTGTTTTTT.

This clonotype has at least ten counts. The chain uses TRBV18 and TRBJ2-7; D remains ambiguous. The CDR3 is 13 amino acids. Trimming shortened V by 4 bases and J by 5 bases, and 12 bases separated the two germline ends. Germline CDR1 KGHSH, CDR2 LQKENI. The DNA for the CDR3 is TGTGCCAGCTCACGGGGTCGGACGGACGAGCAGTACTTC. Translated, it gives CASSRGRTDEQYF.

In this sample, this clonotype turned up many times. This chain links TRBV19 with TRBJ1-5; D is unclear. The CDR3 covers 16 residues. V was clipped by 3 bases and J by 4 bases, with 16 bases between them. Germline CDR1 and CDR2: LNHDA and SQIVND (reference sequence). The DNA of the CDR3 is TGTGCCAGTAGTATTGACGTGGTCGGGAGAAATCAGCCCCAGCATTTT. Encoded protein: CASSIDVVGRNQPQHF.

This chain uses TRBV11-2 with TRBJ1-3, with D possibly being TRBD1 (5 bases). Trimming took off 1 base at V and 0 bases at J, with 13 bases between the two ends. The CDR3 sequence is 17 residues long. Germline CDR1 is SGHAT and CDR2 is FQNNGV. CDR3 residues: CASSLVGGSFSGNTIYF. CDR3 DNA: TGTGCCAGCAGCTTAGTGGGGGGGAGTTTCTCTGGAAACACCATATATTTT.

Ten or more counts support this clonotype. The CDR3 region is CASKGGRGDNTEAFF. DNA for the CDR3: TGTGCCAGCAAAGGGGGCAGGGGGGATAACACTGAAGCTTTCTTT. The chain recombines TRBV11-2 with TRBJ1-1; 7 bases align to TRBD1. Germline CDR1 is SGHAT and CDR2 is FQNNGV. The CDR3 contains 15 residues. After removal of 7 bases from V and 2 bases from J, the junction contained 10 bases not matched to a gene.

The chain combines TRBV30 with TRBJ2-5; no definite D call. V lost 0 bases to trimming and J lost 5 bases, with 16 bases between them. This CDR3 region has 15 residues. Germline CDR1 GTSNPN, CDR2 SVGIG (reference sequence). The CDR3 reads CAWSVYVGARETQYF. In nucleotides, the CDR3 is TGTGCCTGGAGTGTATATGTCGGAGCACGGGAGACCCAGTACTTC. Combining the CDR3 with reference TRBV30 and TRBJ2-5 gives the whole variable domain SQTIHQWPATLVQPVGSPLSLECTVEGTSNPNLYWYRQAAGRGLQLLFYSVGIGQISSEVPQNLSASRPQDRQFILSSKKLLLSDSGFYLCAWSVYVGARETQYFGPGTRLLVL.

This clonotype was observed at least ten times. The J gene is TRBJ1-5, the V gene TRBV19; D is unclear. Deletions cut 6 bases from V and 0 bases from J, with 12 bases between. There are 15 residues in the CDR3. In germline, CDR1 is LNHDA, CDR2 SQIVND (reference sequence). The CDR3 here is CASSPISDSNQPQHF. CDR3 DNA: TGTGCCAGTAGCCCCATTTCAGATAGCAATCAGCCCCAGCATTTT.

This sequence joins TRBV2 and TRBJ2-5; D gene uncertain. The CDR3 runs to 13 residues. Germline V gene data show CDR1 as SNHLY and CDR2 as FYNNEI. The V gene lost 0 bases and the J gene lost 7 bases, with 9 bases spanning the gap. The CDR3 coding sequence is TGTGCCAGCAGTGAAGCAATAGGCGGGACCCAGTACTTC. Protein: CASSEAIGGTQYF.

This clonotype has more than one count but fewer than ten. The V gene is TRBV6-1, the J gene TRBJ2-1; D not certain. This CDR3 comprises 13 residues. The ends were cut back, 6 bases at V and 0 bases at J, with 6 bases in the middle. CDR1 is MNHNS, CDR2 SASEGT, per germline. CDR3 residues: CASRQSSYNEQFF. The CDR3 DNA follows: TGTGCCAGCAGACAGAGCTCCTACAATGAGCAGTTCTTC.

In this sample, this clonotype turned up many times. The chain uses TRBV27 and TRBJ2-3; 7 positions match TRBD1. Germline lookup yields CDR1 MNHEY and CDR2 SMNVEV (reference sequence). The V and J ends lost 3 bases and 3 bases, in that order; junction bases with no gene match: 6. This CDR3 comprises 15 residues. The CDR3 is CASSFHTTGTDTQYF. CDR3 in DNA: TGTGCCAGCAGTTTCCACACGACAGGGACAGATACGCAGTATTTT.